This entry describes one T cell receptor beta chain. The antigen is undetermined. The study ran the assay at deep level. Only in-frame clones appear in the TCRdb table, and some are missing; sequencing was by immunoSEQ multiplex PCR. The sample lists 2 million to 3 million clones, approximately 94% occurring once. This sample is part of a study of shared clonotypes between healthy human individuals. Study details: The plates for each donor numbered three CD4 naive, three CD4 memory, two CD8 naive and one CD8 memory. Broader study findings: Incompleteness in sorted-subset sequencing, despite large depth, was shown by rarefaction. The study generally estimated greater richness for naive than memory subsets.

This clonotype was sampled from a young man in good health. Some clones in this sample may be carry-over from other donors' samples. The sequenced sample consisted of naive CD4+ T cells from PBMCs. This sample's subset: CD45RA+ positively selected.

CDR3 protein: CASSLVGARNYGYTF. The CDR3 DNA reads TGTGCCAGCAGCTTAGTAGGGGCCCGAAACTATGGCTACACCTTC. The chain uses TRBV7-9 and TRBJ1-2; possibly TRBD1 for D (5 bases). The CDR3 is 15 amino acids. In germline, CDR1 is SEHNR, CDR2 FQNEAQ (reference sequence). The V end was cut by 1 base, the J end by 2 bases, with 11 bases between.